The T cell receptor beta chain under discussion was sequenced for a study of response to subunit inactivated influenza vaccine. This clonotype was found a few times. No antigen is known for it. TCRdb recomputed calls from the RT-PCR reads with MiXCR, one row per CDR3 protein. The sample lists over 800,000 distinct CDR3 sequences, 21% occurring once. Broader study findings: The authors put forward the suggestion that each seasonal influenza vaccination may bring in only a limited number of new T cells.

The source material was PBMCs from blood, sampled more than 4 days after vaccination. This sequence originates from a man aged 45 to 65 who received an inactivated influenza vaccine.

The CDR3 spells CASTPGWVAGGYTF. The CDR3 nucleotides read TGTGCCAGCACCCCGGGGTGGGTCGCGGGTGGCTACACCTTC. J is TRBJ1-2 and V is TRBV12-3 or TRBV12-4; D unresolved. The CDR3 loop spans 14 amino acids. Trimming removed 7 bases from V and 7 bases from J, with 19 bases in between.